The 18 T cell receptor beta chains presented below share a single source sample, sequenced in a study of T-cell memory formation after mild COVID-19. Using its own MiXCR run on the 5' RACE reads, TCRdb lists one record per CDR3 protein. The data show around 160,000 distinct CDR3 sequences, 11% seen once. Sequencing input: PBMCs or a T cell subset sorted from them (not recorded which). These receptors were taken from a young man who had mild COVID-19 (a few samples of this study predate the infection). Cell type and time point are not known.

This clonotype was seen a handful of times. The rearrangement joins TRBV5-1 to TRBJ2-2; D not certain. CDR1 is SGHRS and CDR2 is YFSETQ in the germline V gene. Trimming took 0 bases from V and 0 from J, leaving 12 bases between them. The CDR3 contains 17 residues. CDR3: CASSLVPEEANTGELFF. DNA for the CDR3: TGCGCCAGCAGCTTGGTCCCTGAAGAAGCGAACACCGGGGAGCTGTTTTTT.

This clonotype was seen a few times. This chain connects TRBV4-3 to TRBJ2-1, with TRBD2 identical over 8 bases. The CDR3 has 16 residues. Germline V CDR1 and CDR2: LGHNA, YSLEER. Trimming cost V 4 bases and J 3 bases; bases outside gene matches: 8. CDR3 sequence reads: CASSPAGGGLYNEQFF. CDR3 bases: TGCGCCAGCAGCCCCGCGGGCGGGGGGCTCTACAATGAGCAGTTCTTC.

The chain has TRBV5-4 and TRBJ2-7; TRBD2 matches at 11 bases. Trimming at V came to 4 bases and at J to 0 bases, leaving 3 bases not matched to a gene. CDR3 length equals 15 residues. From germline, CDR1 is SGHNT and CDR2 YYREEE (reference sequence). CDR3 coding DNA: TGTGCCAGCAGCGGGACTAGCGGTTACTCCTACGAGCAGTACTTC. This gives the protein CASSGTSGYSYEQYF.

The sample holds a few counts of this clonotype. This chain links TRBV6-6 with TRBJ2-3; D possibly corresponds to TRBD2 (6 bases). CDR1 and CDR2 (germline): MNHNY, SVGAGI (reference sequence). The CDR3 is 15 amino acids. V lost 7 bases and J lost 1, with 15 bases in between. The CDR3 reads CASTLPAGRTDTQYF. CDR3 in DNA: TGTGCCAGCACCCTCCCCGCGGGGCGCACAGATACGCAGTATTTT.

In this sample, this clonotype turned up a few times. The chain is built from TRBV6-5 and TRBJ2-5, with unresolved D. The CDR3 totals 12 residues. Germline-derived CDR1 and CDR2 are MNHEY and SVGAGI. Trimming shortened V by 5 bases and J by 8 bases, and 12 bases separated the two germline ends. The CDR3 coding sequence is TGTGCCAGCAGTAAAAGCCTTAGAACCCAGTACTTC. As protein: CASSKSLRTQYF.

This clonotype was counted a few times. The genes are TRBV20-1 and TRBJ2-3, with TRBD1 matching 8 bases. The V segment lost 6 bases and the J segment 7 bases; nucleotides outside the gene matches: 18. The CDR3 extends over 16 amino acids. Germline V gives CDR1 DFQATT, CDR2 SNEGSKA (reference sequence). In nucleotides, the CDR3 is TGCAGTGCCCCTAGGACAGGGCGATCCCGGGTGAATACGCAGTATTTT. It is translated as CSAPRTGRSRVNTQYF.

This clonotype was counted a few times. Written as DNA, the CDR3 is TGTGCCAGCAGCATGGGACAGGGATATGAAGAGACCCAGTACTTC. It encodes CASSMGQGYEETQYF. This chain uses TRBV7-9 with TRBJ2-5, with 9 bases identical to TRBD1. CDR3 length: 15 amino acids. Germline V gene data show CDR1 as SEHNR and CDR2 as FQNEAQ (reference sequence). V gave up 5 bases and J gave up 3 bases; unmatched junction bases: 7.

This chain joins TRBV25-1 and TRBJ2-2; 8 bases agree with TRBD2. The CDR3 consists of 16 residues. CDR1 MGHDK and CDR2 SYGVNS come from the germline V gene. J gave up 4 bases and V 7 bases, and 11 bases lay outside the gene matches. Here the CDR3 reads CASTPWGLEATGELFF. CDR3 sequence (DNA): TGTGCCAGCACTCCTTGGGGACTAGAGGCCACCGGGGAGCTGTTTTTT.

The chain uses TRBV29-1 and TRBJ2-7; possibly TRBD1 for D (6 bases). Trimming took 4 bases from V and 3 from J, leaving 16 bases between them. Germline CDR1 reads SQVTM; CDR2 reads ANQGSEA. This CDR3 has 14 residues. CDR3 loop: CSVVQDSTRYEQYF. CDR3 nucleotides: TGCAGCGTTGTGCAGGACAGTACTCGCTACGAGCAGTACTTC.

This clonotype showed up just a few times. This rearrangement joins TRBV6-5 to TRBJ2-5, with TRBD2 matching over 9 bases. Germline assignment: CDR1 MNHEY and CDR2 SVGAGI. J was trimmed by 4 bases and V by 2 bases; bases with no gene match: 11. This CDR3 comprises 17 residues. In nucleotides, the CDR3 is TGTGCCAGCAGTTACCCCAGGGGGAGCGGGGGGTCAGAGACCCAGTACTTC. Translated, it gives CASSYPRGSGGSETQYF.

This clonotype has only a few counts. The chain has TRBV11-1 and TRBJ2-7; D is perhaps TRBD1 (5 bases). Germline V gene data show CDR1 as SGHAT and CDR2 as FQDESV (reference sequence). V lost 5 bases, J lost 6 bases, and 17 bases lay in between. The CDR3 totals 14 residues. CDR3 protein: CASSENSGSPEQYF. The CDR3 DNA sequence: TGTGCCAGCAGCGAGAATTCAGGGTCCCCCGAGCAGTACTTC.

V is TRBV2 and J is TRBJ2-2; D might be TRBD1 (6 bases). The germline V gene has CDR1 SNHLY and CDR2 FYNNEI. Trimming stripped 8 bases from V and 8 bases from J, with 21 bases between. The CDR3 has 15 residues. CDR3 in DNA: TGTGCCAGCTTCAGGGGTAATACTCGCTCGGGGGAGCTGTTTTTT. This translates into CASFRGNTRSGELFF.

This sequence joins TRBV11-1 and TRBJ1-2; 9 nucleotides match TRBD1. V shed 5 bases, J shed 8 bases, and the junction held 9 bases outside the gene matches. CDR1 SGHAT and CDR2 FQDESV come from the germline V gene (reference sequence). This CDR3 is 14 amino acids long. CDR3 nucleotide sequence: TGTGCCAGCAGCGTTGGGGACAGGGTTGAAGGCTACACCTTC. It specifies CASSVGDRVEGYTF.

This clonotype was recorded a few times. The gene calls are TRBV7-2 and TRBJ2-5; TRBD1 matches 7 bases. Trimming cost V 5 bases and J 8 bases; bases outside gene matches: 5. From germline, CDR1 is SGHTA and CDR2 FQGNSA. This CDR3 region has 12 residues. CDR3 loop: CASSPRQGTQYF. The CDR3, as DNA: TGTGCCAGCAGCCCCCGACAGGGCACCCAGTACTTC. The full variable domain, in which reference TRBV7-2 and TRBJ2-5 provide the parts outside the CDR3, is GAGVSQSPSNKVTEKGKDVELRCDPISGHTALYWYRQSLGQGLEFLIYFQGNSAPDKSGLPSDRFSAERTGGSVSTLTIQRTQQEDSAVYLCASSPRQGTQYFGPGTRLLVL.

This clonotype was picked up a small number of times. The rearrangement links TRBV11-2 to TRBJ2-5; D not certain. The CDR3 sequence is 14 residues long. Trimming removed 6 bases from V and 1 base from J, with 12 bases in between. CDR1 is SGHAT, CDR2 FQNNGV, per germline. Written as DNA, the CDR3 is TGTGCCAGCAGTAAGACGCGGACCCAAGAGACCCAGTACTTC. Translated: CASSKTRTQETQYF.

This clonotype occurred many times. V usage is TRBV5-1 and J usage is TRBJ2-5; D call uncertain. Germline lookup yields CDR1 SGHRS and CDR2 YFSETQ. With 0 bases removed from V and 1 base from J, the gap between germline ends came to 7 bases. The CDR3 is 14 residues long. The CDR3 DNA reads as TGCGCCAGCAGCTTGGGACCCATCCAAGAGACCCAGTACTTC. Protein product: CASSLGPIQETQYF.

The chain links TRBV13 to TRBJ2-1; D uncertain. Trimming stripped 1 base from V and 4 bases from J, with 5 bases between. Germline V lookup: CDR1 PRHDT, CDR2 FYEKMQ (reference sequence). This CDR3 comprises 13 residues. CDR3 loop: CASSLEVYNEQFF. The CDR3 DNA follows: TGTGCCAGCAGCTTAGAGGTTTACAATGAGCAGTTCTTC.

This chain links TRBV18 with TRBJ2-3; 7 bases fit TRBD2. The CDR3 has 15 residues. Germline lookup yields CDR1 KGHSH and CDR2 LQKENI. The trim removed 4 bases at V and 0 bases at J, leaving 4 bases unmatched. The DNA for the CDR3 is TGTGCCAGCTCACGCCCTAGCGGTAGCACAGATACGCAGTATTTT. It encodes CASSRPSGSTDTQYF.